This is a list of T cell receptor beta chains from one sample in a study of tumor-infiltrating lymphocytes in primary liver carcinoma. TCRdb reanalysed the multiplex PCR reads using MiXCR and keeps one entry per CDR3 protein. This sample has tens of thousands of distinct CDR3 sequences, with over 60% found just once. Sequencing was performed on liver tumor tissue from sampling region 1. The source is a man aged 35 to 55 with primary liver carcinoma and hepatitis B virus infection. CDR3s include the opening cysteine and the closing phenylalanine or tryptophan. D genes are given only for firm matches. Clone size is given for some rows only: seen once, a few or many times, or a class if the clone is expanded.

J gene: TRBJ2-7
D gene: .
clone size: .
V gene: TRBV2
CDR3 DNA: TGTACCAGCAGCGTGACTTCCGATAGGGCCTTCGAGCAGTACTTC
CDR3 protein: CTSSVTSDRAFEQYF

J gene: TRBJ2-5
D gene: TRBD2
clone size: many
V gene: TRBV29-1
CDR3 DNA: TGCAGCGTTCGAGGGAGCGGGAGTTCAGAGACCCAGTACTTC
CDR3 protein: CSVRGSGSSETQYF

J gene: TRBJ1-2
D gene: .
clone size: many
V gene: TRBV4-1
CDR3 DNA: TGCGCCAGCAGCCAAGAGGGCCCGGCGTTTGGCTACACCTTC
CDR3 protein: CASSQEGPAFGYTF

J gene: TRBJ2-3
D gene: .
clone size: .
V gene: TRBV6-5
CDR3 DNA: TGTGCCAGCAGGTCGTTCGGGCAGGCAAGTAGGCAGTATTTT
CDR3 protein: CASRSFGQASRQYF

J gene: TRBJ2-1
D gene: .
clone size: few
V gene: TRBV11-2
CDR3 DNA: TGTGCCAGCAGCCCCCCCAGCGTAGCCTACAATGAGCAGTTCTTC
CDR3 protein: CASSPPSVAYNEQFF

J gene: TRBJ2-1
D gene: .
clone size: .
V gene: TRBV6-5
CDR3 DNA: TGTGCCAACAGTTATAGCGGCGCTCTAGTGGCATATGAGCAGTTCTTC
CDR3 protein: CANSYSGALVAYEQFF

J gene: TRBJ2-2
D gene: .
clone size: many
V gene: TRBV6-5
CDR3 DNA: TGTGCCAGCAGATCTCGAGGGCACTGGGTCACCGGGGAGCTGTTTTTT
CDR3 protein: CASRSRGHWVTGELFF

J gene: TRBJ2-2
D gene: .
clone size: .
V gene: TRBV9
CDR3 DNA: TGTGCCAGCAGCGCTAAGGTGTTGACCGGGGAGCTGTTTTTT
CDR3 protein: CASSAKVLTGELFF

J gene: TRBJ1-2
D gene: TRBD1
clone size: .
V gene: TRBV28
CDR3 DNA: TGTGCTAGCAGCGCTTACAGGGGAGGCTATGGCCACACCTTC
CDR3 protein: CASSAYRGGYGHTF

J gene: TRBJ1-1
D gene: .
clone size: .
V gene: TRBV28
CDR3 DNA: TGTGATAGCAGCCCCGGGGCTGAAGCTTTCTTT
CDR3 protein: CDSSPGAEAFF

J gene: TRBJ2-5
D gene: TRBD1
clone size: medium-sized
V gene: TRBV4-1
CDR3 DNA: TGCGCCAGCAGCCAAGCGGGACAGCGATTCCAAGAGACCCAGTACTTC
CDR3 protein: CASSQAGQRFQETQYF

J gene: TRBJ2-1
D gene: TRBD1
clone size: .
V gene: TRBV7-8
CDR3 DNA: TGTGCCAGCAGCTGGTCCCAGGGGGTCTACTATGAGCAGTTCTTC
CDR3 protein: CASSWSQGVYYEQFF

J gene: TRBJ2-3
D gene: TRBD2
clone size: many
V gene: TRBV5-5
CDR3 DNA: TGTGCCAGCAGCTCGCTCCTAGCGGCCAGCACAGATACGCAGTATTTT
CDR3 protein: CASSSLLAASTDTQYF

J gene: TRBJ2-5
D gene: .
clone size: many
V gene: TRBV6-1
CDR3 DNA: TGTGCCAGCAGGCTAGCGATACTCCAAGAGACCCAGTACTTC
CDR3 protein: CASRLAILQETQYF

J gene: TRBJ2-5
D gene: .
clone size: few
V gene: TRBV11-2
CDR3 DNA: TGTGCCAGCAGCTTAGACAGGGATGAGATCCAGTACTTC
CDR3 protein: CASSLDRDEIQYF

J gene: TRBJ2-7
D gene: TRBD2
clone size: .
V gene: TRBV12-3/TRBV12-4
CDR3 DNA: TGTGCCAACAGTTTCCGGGGGGTGGTACAGTACTTC
CDR3 protein: CANSFRGVVQYF

J gene: TRBJ2-7
D gene: TRBD2
clone size: .
V gene: TRBV11-2
CDR3 DNA: TGTACCAGCAGCCAGGGAGTAGCGGGTTCCCATTTCTACGAGCAGTACTTC
CDR3 protein: CTSSQGVAGSHFYEQYF

J gene: TRBJ2-1
D gene: .
clone size: .
V gene: TRBV11-2
CDR3 DNA: TGTGCCAGCAGCTGGACTTGCGAGATTGATGTGGAGTTCTTC
CDR3 protein: CASSWTCEIDVEFF

J gene: TRBJ1-5
D gene: .
clone size: .
V gene: TRBV6-5
CDR3 DNA: TGTGCCAGCAGCGGGTCCGGGGAAGAATTTCAGCCCCAGCATTTT
CDR3 protein: CASSGSGEEFQPQHF

J gene: TRBJ2-2
D gene: .
clone size: few
V gene: TRBV11-2
CDR3 DNA: TGTGCCTGCAGCTCCCAACCCCCCGGGGAGCTGTTTTTT
CDR3 protein: CACSSQPPGELFF

J gene: TRBJ2-3
D gene: .
clone size: .
V gene: TRBV12-3/TRBV12-4
CDR3 DNA: TGTGCCAGCAGCCCCCAGGGACAGTTCTCAGGAGGGCGAGCAGATACGCAGTATTTT
CDR3 protein: CASSPQGQFSGGRADTQYF

J gene: TRBJ2-1
D gene: TRBD2
clone size: .
V gene: TRBV20-1
CDR3 DNA: TGCAGTGCTAGAGATATAAGAGCGGGAGGCCTAAATGAGCAGTTCTTC
CDR3 protein: CSARDIRAGGLNEQFF

J gene: TRBJ2-3
D gene: .
clone size: few
V gene: TRBV2
CDR3 DNA: TGTGCCACAAGGGGAGTGATCACAGATACGCAGTATTTT
CDR3 protein: CATRGVITDTQYF

J gene: TRBJ1-2
D gene: TRBD1
clone size: .
V gene: TRBV5-5
CDR3 DNA: TGTGCCAGCAGCTTGAGTGGGACAGGGGCCCTTTGTGATGGATACACCTTC
CDR3 protein: CASSLSGTGALCDGYTF

J gene: TRBJ2-2
D gene: .
clone size: .
V gene: TRBV12-3/TRBV12-4
CDR3 DNA: TGTGCCAGCTGTCGTAGGCCTGGGGAGCTGTTTTTT
CDR3 protein: CASCRRPGELFF

J gene: TRBJ2-7
D gene: .
clone size: .
V gene: TRBV6-6
CDR3 DNA: TGTGCCAGCACCTACCTCAGCGGGACAACCTACGAGCAGTACTTC
CDR3 protein: CASTYLSGTTYEQYF

J gene: TRBJ2-7
D gene: .
clone size: .
V gene: TRBV6-5
CDR3 DNA: TGTGTCGGCAGCCGCGCGAGCGGCTACGAGCAGTACTTC
CDR3 protein: CVGSRASGYEQYF

J gene: TRBJ2-7
D gene: TRBD2
clone size: .
V gene: TRBV4-1
CDR3 DNA: TGCGCCAACAGCCAGAAGGGACTAGCAAACGACGAGCAGTACTTC
CDR3 protein: CANSQKGLANDEQYF

J gene: TRBJ2-7
D gene: .
clone size: .
V gene: TRBV6-1
CDR3 DNA: TGTGCCACCAGTGAATGGGATTTCTACGAGCAGCACTTC
CDR3 protein: CATSEWDFYEQHF

J gene: TRBJ1-6
D gene: .
clone size: .
V gene: TRBV12-3/TRBV12-4
CDR3 DNA: TGTGTCAGCAGCCAACAGGGATGGGAACCCCTCCACTTT
CDR3 protein: CVSSQQGWEPLHF

J gene: TRBJ2-7
D gene: .
clone size: many
V gene: TRBV7-8
CDR3 DNA: TGTGCCAGCAGCTTACACTCGGACACTTTCTACGAGCGGTACTTC
CDR3 protein: CASSLHSDTFYERYF

J gene: TRBJ2-1
D gene: TRBD2
clone size: .
V gene: TRBV2
CDR3 DNA: TGTGCCAACCACAGGACTAGCGGAGGGGAATTGGAGCAATTCTTC
CDR3 protein: CANHRTSGGELEQFF

J gene: TRBJ2-7
D gene: .
clone size: many
V gene: TRBV28
CDR3 DNA: TGTGCCAGCCTGGGGGTTCTCGAGCAGTACTTC
CDR3 protein: CASLGVLEQYF

J gene: TRBJ2-7
D gene: .
clone size: .
V gene: TRBV6-5
CDR3 DNA: TGTGCCAGCATTTCGCCGGCGGGGACATCCTATGAGCAGTACTTC
CDR3 protein: CASISPAGTSYEQYF

J gene: TRBJ1-5
D gene: .
clone size: .
V gene: TRBV5-3
CDR3 DNA: TGTGCCAAGAGCTTGTGGGGCAACAGAGTCATCAATCAGCCCCAGCATTTT
CDR3 protein: CAKSLWGNRVINQPQHF

J gene: TRBJ2-5
D gene: .
clone size: .
V gene: TRBV11-2
CDR3 DNA: TGTGCGCGCAGCTTAGAGGAAAGGGTCCAGTACTTC
CDR3 protein: CARSLEERVQYF

J gene: TRBJ2-2
D gene: .
clone size: few
V gene: TRBV11-2
CDR3 DNA: TGTCCCAGCAGCTTGAGGACAGTAAACACTGGGGAGCTGTTTTTT
CDR3 protein: CPSSLRTVNTGELFF

J gene: TRBJ1-1
D gene: .
clone size: .
V gene: TRBV12-3/TRBV12-4
CDR3 DNA: TGTGACAACAGTCTACAGGGTCACGACACAGAAGCTTTCTTT
CDR3 protein: CDNSLQGHDTEAFF

J gene: TRBJ2-3
D gene: .
clone size: .
V gene: TRBV12-3/TRBV12-4
CDR3 DNA: TGTGCCAGCAGGACAACGGATACGCGGTATTTT
CDR3 protein: CASRTTDTRYF

J gene: TRBJ1-2
D gene: .
clone size: .
V gene: TRBV5-6
CDR3 DNA: TGTGCCGGCAGCTTGGGTCCAGGTGGCTACACCTTC
CDR3 protein: CAGSLGPGGYTF

J gene: TRBJ2-3
D gene: .
clone size: .
V gene: TRBV11-2
CDR3 DNA: TGTACTACCCGCAAAGCTAGTGCAGATACGCAGTATTTT
CDR3 protein: CTTRKASADTQYF

J gene: TRBJ2-7
D gene: .
clone size: .
V gene: TRBV6-5
CDR3 DNA: TGTGTCTCCAGGCCGGAGGCAATAGCCTACGAGCAGTACTTC
CDR3 protein: CVSRPEAIAYEQYF

J gene: TRBJ2-1
D gene: .
clone size: .
V gene: TRBV29-1
CDR3 DNA: TGCGGCGTTGATGGAGGGGTCAATGAGCACTTCTTC
CDR3 protein: CGVDGGVNEHFF

J gene: TRBJ1-1
D gene: .
clone size: once
V gene: TRBV7-9
CDR3 DNA: TGTACCAGCAGCCCGTCGACGGTTAACACTGAAGCTTTCTTT
CDR3 protein: CTSSPSTVNTEAFF

J gene: TRBJ2-7
D gene: .
clone size: many
V gene: TRBV4-1
CDR3 DNA: TGCGCCAGCAGCCAAGAGGGGGGGGCGCCAGAGCAGTACTTC
CDR3 protein: CASSQEGGAPEQYF

J gene: TRBJ2-7
D gene: .
clone size: once
V gene: TRBV4-1
CDR3 DNA: TGCGCCAGCAGTCAAGATTTTAGCGTGAGCTCCTACGAGCAGTACTTC
CDR3 protein: CASSQDFSVSSYEQYF

J gene: TRBJ2-6
D gene: .
clone size: .
V gene: TRBV10-2
CDR3 DNA: TGCGCCAGCACTGCGGTCTCTGGGGCCAACGTCCTGACCTTC
CDR3 protein: CASTAVSGANVLTF

J gene: TRBJ2-6
D gene: .
clone size: .
V gene: TRBV12-3/TRBV12-4
CDR3 DNA: TGTGACAGTAGTCCAGACAGTTTCTCTGGGGCCAACGTCCTGACTTTC
CDR3 protein: CDSSPDSFSGANVLTF

J gene: TRBJ2-5
D gene: .
clone size: .
V gene: TRBV11-2
CDR3 DNA: TGTACCAGCAGCCCTAGCTCAATCCAGGGTACTGGGCGGGAGACCCAGTACTTC
CDR3 protein: CTSSPSSIQGTGRETQYF

J gene: TRBJ2-1
D gene: TRBD2
clone size: .
V gene: TRBV29-1
CDR3 DNA: TGCAGCACCGCCACGAGCGGGAGATTGAATGAGCAGTTCTTC
CDR3 protein: CSTATSGRLNEQFF